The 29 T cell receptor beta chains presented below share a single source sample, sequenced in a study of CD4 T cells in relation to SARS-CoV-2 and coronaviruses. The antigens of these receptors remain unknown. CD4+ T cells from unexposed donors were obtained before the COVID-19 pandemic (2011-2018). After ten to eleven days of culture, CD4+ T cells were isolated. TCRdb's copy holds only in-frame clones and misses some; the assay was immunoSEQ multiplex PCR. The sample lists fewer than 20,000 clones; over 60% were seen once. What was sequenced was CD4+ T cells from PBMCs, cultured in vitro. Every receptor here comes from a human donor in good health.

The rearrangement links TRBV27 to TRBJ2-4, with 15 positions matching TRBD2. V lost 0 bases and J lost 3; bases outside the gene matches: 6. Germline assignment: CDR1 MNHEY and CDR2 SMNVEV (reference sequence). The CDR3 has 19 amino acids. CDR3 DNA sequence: TGTGCCAGCAGTTTATCGGGGACTAGCGGGAGGATGAGCAAAAACATTCAGTACTTC. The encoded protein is CASSLSGTSGRMSKNIQYF.

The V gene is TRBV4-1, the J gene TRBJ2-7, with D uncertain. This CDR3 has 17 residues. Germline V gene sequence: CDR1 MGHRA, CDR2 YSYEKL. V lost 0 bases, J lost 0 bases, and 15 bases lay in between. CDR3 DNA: TGCGCCAGCAGCCAAGATCCGCCTGGCAGCCACTCCTACGAGCAGTACTTC. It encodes CASSQDPPGSHSYEQYF.

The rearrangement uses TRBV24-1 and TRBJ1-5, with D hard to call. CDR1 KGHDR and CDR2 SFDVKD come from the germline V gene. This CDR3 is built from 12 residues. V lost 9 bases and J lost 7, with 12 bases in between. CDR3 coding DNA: TGTGCCACCTCCCTCGGGAGCCAGCCCCAGCATTTT. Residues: CATSLGSQPQHF.

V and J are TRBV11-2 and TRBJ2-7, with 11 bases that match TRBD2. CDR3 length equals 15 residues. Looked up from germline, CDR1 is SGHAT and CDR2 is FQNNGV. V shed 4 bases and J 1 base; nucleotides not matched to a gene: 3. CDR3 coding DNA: TGTGCCAGCAGCTCGCTAGCGGGAGGTTCCTACGAGCAGTACTTC. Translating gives CASSSLAGGSYEQYF.

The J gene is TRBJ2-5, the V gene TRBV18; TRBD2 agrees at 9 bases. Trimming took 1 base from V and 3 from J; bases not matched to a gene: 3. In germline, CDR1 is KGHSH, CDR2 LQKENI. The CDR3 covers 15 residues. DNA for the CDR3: TGTGCCAGCTCACCACTAGCGGGAGAAAAAGAGACCCAGTACTTC. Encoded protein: CASSPLAGEKETQYF.

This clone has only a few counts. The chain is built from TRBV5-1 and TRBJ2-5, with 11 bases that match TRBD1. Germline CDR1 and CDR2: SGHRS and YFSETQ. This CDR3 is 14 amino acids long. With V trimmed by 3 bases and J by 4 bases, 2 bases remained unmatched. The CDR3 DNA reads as TGCGCCAGCAGCTCAGGACAGGGGGCAGAGACCCAGTACTTC. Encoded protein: CASSSGQGAETQYF.

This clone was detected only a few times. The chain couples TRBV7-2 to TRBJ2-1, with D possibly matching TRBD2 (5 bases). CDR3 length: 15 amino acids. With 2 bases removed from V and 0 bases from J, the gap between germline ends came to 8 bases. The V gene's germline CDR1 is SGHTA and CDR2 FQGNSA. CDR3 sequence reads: CASSLSGSSYNEQFF. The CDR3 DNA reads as TGTGCCAGCAGCTTAAGTGGGAGCTCCTACAATGAGCAGTTCTTC.

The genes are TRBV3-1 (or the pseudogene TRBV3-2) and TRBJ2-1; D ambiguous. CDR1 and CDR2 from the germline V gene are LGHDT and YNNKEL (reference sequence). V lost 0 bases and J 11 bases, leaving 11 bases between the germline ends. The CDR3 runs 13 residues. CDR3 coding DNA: TGTGCCAGCAGCCAAGAGGGCCTTACCAAGCAGTTCTTC. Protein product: CASSQEGLTKQFF.

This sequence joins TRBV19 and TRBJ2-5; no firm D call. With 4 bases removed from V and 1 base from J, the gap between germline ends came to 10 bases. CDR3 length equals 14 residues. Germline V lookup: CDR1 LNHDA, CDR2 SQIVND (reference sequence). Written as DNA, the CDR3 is TGTGCCAGTAGTAATTGGGCATTCCAAGAGACCCAGTACTTC. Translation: CASSNWAFQETQYF.

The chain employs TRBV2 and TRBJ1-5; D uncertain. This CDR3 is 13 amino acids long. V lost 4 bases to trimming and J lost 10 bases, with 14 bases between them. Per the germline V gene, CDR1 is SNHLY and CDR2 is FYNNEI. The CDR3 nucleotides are TGTGCCAGCAGTGTCAGCCCGACCAGTCCCCAGCATTTT. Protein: CASSVSPTSPQHF.

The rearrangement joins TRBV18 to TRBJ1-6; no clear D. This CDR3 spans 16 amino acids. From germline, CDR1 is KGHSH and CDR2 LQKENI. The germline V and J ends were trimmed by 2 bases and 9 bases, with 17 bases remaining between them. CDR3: CASSPGIGGPSSPLHF. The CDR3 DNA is TGTGCCAGCTCACCAGGAATCGGTGGTCCGAGTTCACCCCTCCACTTT.

This CDR3 reads CAITKGLAGGSTDTQYF. CDR3 in DNA: TGTGCCATCACTAAGGGACTAGCGGGAGGTAGCACAGATACGCAGTATTTT. The chain has TRBV10-3 and TRBJ2-3; the match to TRBD2 covers 15 bases. Germline V gene lookup returns CDR1 ENHRY and CDR2 SYGVKD. With V trimmed by 7 bases and J by 0 bases, 5 bases remained unmatched. This CDR3 is 17 amino acids long.

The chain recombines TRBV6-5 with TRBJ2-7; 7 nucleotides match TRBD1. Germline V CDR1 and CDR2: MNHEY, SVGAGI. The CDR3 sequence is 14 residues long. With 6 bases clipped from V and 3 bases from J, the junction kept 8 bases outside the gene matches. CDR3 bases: TGTGCCAGCAGGGCGACAGGGCCCTACTACGAGCAGTACTTC. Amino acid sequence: CASRATGPYYEQYF.

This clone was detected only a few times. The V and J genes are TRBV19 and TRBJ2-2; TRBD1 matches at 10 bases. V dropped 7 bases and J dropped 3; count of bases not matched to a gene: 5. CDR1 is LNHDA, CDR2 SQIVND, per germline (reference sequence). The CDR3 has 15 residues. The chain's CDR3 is CASTWGQGYTGELFF. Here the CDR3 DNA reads TGTGCCAGTACCTGGGGACAGGGGTACACCGGGGAGCTGTTTTTT.

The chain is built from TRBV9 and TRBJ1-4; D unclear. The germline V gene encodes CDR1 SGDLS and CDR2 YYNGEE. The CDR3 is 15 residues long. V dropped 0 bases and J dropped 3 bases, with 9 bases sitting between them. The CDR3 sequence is CASSVGETPNEKLFF. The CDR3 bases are TGTGCCAGCAGCGTAGGTGAGACCCCTAATGAAAAACTGTTTTTT.

CDR3 nucleotide sequence: TGTGCCATCAGTGGACAGGGGGCAGCTAATGAAAAACTGTTTTTT. Protein product: CAISGQGAANEKLFF. The chain is built from TRBV10-3 and TRBJ1-4, with 10 bases that match TRBD1. Germline V gene lookup returns CDR1 ENHRY and CDR2 SYGVKD. V was clipped by 4 bases and J by 3 bases; unmatched bases: 2. This CDR3 contains 15 residues.

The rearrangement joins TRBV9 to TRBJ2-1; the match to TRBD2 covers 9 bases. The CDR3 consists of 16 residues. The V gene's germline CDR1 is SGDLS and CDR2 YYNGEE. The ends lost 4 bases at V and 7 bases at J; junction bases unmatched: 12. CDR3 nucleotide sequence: TGTGCCAGCAGCCCGCGGGAGGGGGTGATTGGGAATGAGCAGTTCTTC. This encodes CASSPREGVIGNEQFF.

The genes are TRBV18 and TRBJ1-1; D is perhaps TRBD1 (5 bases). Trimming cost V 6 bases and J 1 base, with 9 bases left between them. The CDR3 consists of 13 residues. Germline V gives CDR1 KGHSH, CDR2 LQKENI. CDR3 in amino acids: CASSPGQNTEAFF. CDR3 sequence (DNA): TGTGCCAGCTCCCCCGGACAGAACACTGAAGCTTTCTTT.

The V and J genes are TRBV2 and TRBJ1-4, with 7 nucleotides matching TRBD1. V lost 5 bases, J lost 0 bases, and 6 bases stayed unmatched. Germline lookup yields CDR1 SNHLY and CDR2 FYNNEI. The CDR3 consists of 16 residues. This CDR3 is CASSQQGGTTNEKLFF. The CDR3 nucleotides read TGTGCCAGCAGTCAGCAAGGGGGCACAACTAATGAAAAACTGTTTTTT.

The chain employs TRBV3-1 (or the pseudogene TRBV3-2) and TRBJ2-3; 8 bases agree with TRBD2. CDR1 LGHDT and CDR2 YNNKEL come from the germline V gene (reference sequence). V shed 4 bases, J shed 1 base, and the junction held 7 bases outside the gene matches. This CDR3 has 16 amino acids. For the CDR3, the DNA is TGTGCCAGCAGCCTCCTCAGCGGGAGAGGCACAGATACGCAGTATTTT. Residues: CASSLLSGRGTDTQYF.

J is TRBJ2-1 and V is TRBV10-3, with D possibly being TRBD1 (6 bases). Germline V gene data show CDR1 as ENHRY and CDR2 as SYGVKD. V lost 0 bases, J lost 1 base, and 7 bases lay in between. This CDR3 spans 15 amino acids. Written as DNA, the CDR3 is TGTGCCATCAGTGAGTCAAGGGGGTCCTACAATGAGCAGTTCTTC. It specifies CAISESRGSYNEQFF.

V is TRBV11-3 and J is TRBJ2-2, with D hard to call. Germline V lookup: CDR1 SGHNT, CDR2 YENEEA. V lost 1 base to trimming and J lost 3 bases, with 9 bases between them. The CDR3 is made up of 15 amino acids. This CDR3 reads CASSLGRVDTGELFF. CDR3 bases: TGTGCCAGCAGCTTAGGCCGGGTCGACACCGGGGAGCTGTTTTTT.

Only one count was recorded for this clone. The DNA for the CDR3 is TGTGCCAGCAGCCAAGGAGGGGACAGGGTATCAGAGACCCAGTACTTC. The encoded protein is CASSQGGDRVSETQYF. The V gene is TRBV3-1 (or the pseudogene TRBV3-2), the J gene TRBJ2-5; 9 bases are a match to TRBD1. Germline CDR1 LGHDT, CDR2 YNNKEL (reference sequence). The trim removed 1 base at V and 4 bases at J, leaving 7 bases unmatched. There are 16 residues in the CDR3.

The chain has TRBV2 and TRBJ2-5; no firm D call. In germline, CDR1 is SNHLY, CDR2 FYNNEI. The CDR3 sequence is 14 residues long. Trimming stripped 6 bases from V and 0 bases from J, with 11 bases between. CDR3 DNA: TGTGCCAGCAGCAAAAATCCGTACCAAGAGACCCAGTACTTC. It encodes CASSKNPYQETQYF.

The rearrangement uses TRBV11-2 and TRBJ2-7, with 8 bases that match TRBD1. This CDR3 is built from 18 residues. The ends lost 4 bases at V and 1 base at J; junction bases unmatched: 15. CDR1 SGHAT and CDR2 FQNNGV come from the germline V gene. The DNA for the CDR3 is TGTGCCAGCAGCTACACAGCTTTCCTGGGACAGGAGTCCTACGAGCAGTACTTC. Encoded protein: CASSYTAFLGQESYEQYF.

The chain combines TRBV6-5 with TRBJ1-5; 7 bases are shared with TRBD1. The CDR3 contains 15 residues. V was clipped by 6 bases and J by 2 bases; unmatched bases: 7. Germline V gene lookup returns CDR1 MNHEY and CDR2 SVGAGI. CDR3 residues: CASRKDRAGNQPQHF. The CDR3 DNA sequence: TGTGCCAGCAGAAAAGACAGGGCCGGCAATCAGCCCCAGCATTTT.

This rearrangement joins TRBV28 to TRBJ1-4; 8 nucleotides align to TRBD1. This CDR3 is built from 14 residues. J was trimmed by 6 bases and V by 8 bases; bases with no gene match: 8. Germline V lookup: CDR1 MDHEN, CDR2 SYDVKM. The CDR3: CASGRTGPDEKLFF. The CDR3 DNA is TGTGCCAGCGGGAGGACAGGGCCTGATGAAAAACTGTTTTTT. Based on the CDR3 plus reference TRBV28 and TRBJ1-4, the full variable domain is DVKVTQSSRYLVKRTGEKVFLECVQDMDHENMFWYRQDPGLGLRLIYFSYDVKMKEKGDIPEGYSVSREKKERFSLILESASTNQTSMYLCASGRTGPDEKLFFGSGTQLSVL.

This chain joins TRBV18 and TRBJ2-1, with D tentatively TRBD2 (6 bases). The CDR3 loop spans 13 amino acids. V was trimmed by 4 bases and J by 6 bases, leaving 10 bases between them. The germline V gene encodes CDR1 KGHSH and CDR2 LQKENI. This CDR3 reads CASSRGEINEQFF. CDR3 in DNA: TGTGCCAGCTCACGGGGGGAGATCAATGAGCAGTTCTTC.

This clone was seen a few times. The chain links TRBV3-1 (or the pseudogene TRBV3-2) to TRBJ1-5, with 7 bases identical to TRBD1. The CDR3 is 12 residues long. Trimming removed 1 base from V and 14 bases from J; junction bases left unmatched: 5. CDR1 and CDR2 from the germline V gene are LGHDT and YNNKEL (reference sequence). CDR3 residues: CASSQAGGRKHF. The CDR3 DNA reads TGTGCCAGCAGCCAAGCAGGGGGACGGAAGCATTTT.